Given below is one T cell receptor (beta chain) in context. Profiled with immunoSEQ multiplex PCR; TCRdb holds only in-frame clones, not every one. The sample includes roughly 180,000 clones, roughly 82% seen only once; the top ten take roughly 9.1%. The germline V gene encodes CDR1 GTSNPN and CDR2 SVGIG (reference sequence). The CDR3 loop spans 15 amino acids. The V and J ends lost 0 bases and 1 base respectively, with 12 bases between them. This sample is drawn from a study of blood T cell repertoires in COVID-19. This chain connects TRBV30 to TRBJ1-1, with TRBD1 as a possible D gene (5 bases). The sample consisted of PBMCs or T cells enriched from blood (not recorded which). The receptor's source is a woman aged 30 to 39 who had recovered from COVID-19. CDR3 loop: CAWSVREISNTEAFF. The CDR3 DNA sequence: TGTGCCTGGAGTGTCAGGGAAATTTCGAACACTGAAGCTTTCTTT.